These 11 T cell receptor beta chains came from one sample sequenced in a study of T cell responses to AZD1222 COVID-19 vaccine. Using immunoSEQ multiplex PCR, the repertoire was profiled, and TCRdb retains in-frame clones only, with some absent. The sample has about 67,000 clones; 84% are singletons. Source: peripheral blood, taken on day 0 of AZD1222 vaccination. The receptors were sampled from an adult in good health.

This clone was recorded once. The rearrangement uses TRBV19 and TRBJ1-3; D remains ambiguous. The CDR3 extends over 15 amino acids. The V gene's germline CDR1 is LNHDA and CDR2 SQIVND (reference sequence). V lost 3 bases, J lost 3 bases, and 12 bases lay in between. The CDR3 loop is CASSMSSVSGNTIYF. The CDR3 DNA follows: TGTGCCAGTAGTATGTCGTCAGTAAGTGGAAACACCATATATTTT.

The gene calls are TRBV28 and TRBJ1-3; possible D gene TRBD1, 5 bases. V was shortened by 2 bases and J by 0 bases, with 5 bases between the two germline ends. From germline, CDR1 is MDHEN and CDR2 SYDVKM. The CDR3 has 14 amino acids. The CDR3 DNA reads TGTGCCAGCAGTTTAAGGGGCTCTGGAAACACCATATATTTT. As protein: CASSLRGSGNTIYF.

This chain uses TRBV7-2 with TRBJ2-5, with D tentatively TRBD1 or TRBD2 (5 bases each). The CDR3 is made up of 14 amino acids. V shed 4 bases and J shed 3 bases, with 12 bases lying between them. Germline CDR1 is SGHTA and CDR2 is FQGNSA. CDR3 in DNA: TGTGCCAGCAGCTCCTCAGGGAGAAAAGAGACCCAGTACTTC. Translated, it gives CASSSSGRKETQYF. Based on the CDR3 plus reference TRBV7-2 and TRBJ2-5, the full variable domain is GAGVSQSPSNKVTEKGKDVELRCDPISGHTALYWYRQSLGQGLEFLIYFQGNSAPDKSGLPSDRFSAERTGGSVSTLTIQRTQQEDSAVYLCASSSSGRKETQYFGPGTRLLVL.

The sample holds a few counts of this clone. The chain employs TRBV6-2 or TRBV6-3 and TRBJ1-2; no definite D call. The germline CDR1 and CDR2 sequences are MNHEY and SVGEGT. The CDR3 has 16 residues. V lost 0 bases and J 4 bases, leaving 15 bases between the germline ends. CDR3 bases: TGTGCCAGCAGTTACTCGACGGGCGGGTCTGTCTATGGCTACACCTTC. Translated: CASSYSTGGSVYGYTF.

V and J are TRBV28 and TRBJ1-2, with 7 bases lining up with TRBD1. J was trimmed by 5 bases and V by 5 bases; bases with no gene match: 8. The germline V gene encodes CDR1 MDHEN and CDR2 SYDVKM. The CDR3 runs to 14 residues. This CDR3 is CASSLTGRAYGYTF. CDR3 nucleotides: TGTGCCAGCAGTCTGACAGGGCGGGCTTATGGCTACACCTTC.

J is TRBJ2-1 and V is TRBV3-1 (or the pseudogene TRBV3-2); D uncertain. This CDR3 has 12 amino acids. Trimming shortened V by 1 base and J by 12 bases, and 10 bases separated the two germline ends. CDR1 is LGHDT and CDR2 is YNNKEL in the germline V gene (reference sequence). The CDR3: CASSQVSGAQFF. CDR3 bases: TGTGCCAGCAGCCAAGTTTCGGGTGCGCAGTTCTTC.

This clone showed up just once. The CDR3 loop reads CASSESQGSGANVLTF. The CDR3, as DNA: TGTGCCAGCAGTGAATCACAGGGATCTGGGGCCAACGTCCTGACTTTC. The chain uses TRBV6-1 and TRBJ2-6; D may be TRBD1 (6 bases). Germline V gene lookup returns CDR1 MNHNS and CDR2 SASEGT. The CDR3 length is 16 residues. The germline V and J ends were trimmed by 2 bases and 1 base, with 9 bases remaining between them.

This rearrangement joins TRBV7-8 to TRBJ1-5, with D possibly being TRBD1 (5 bases). CDR3 length equals 16 residues. Looked up from germline, CDR1 is SGHVS and CDR2 is FQNEAQ. V was shortened by 3 bases and J by 0 bases, with 12 bases between the two germline ends. The DNA for the CDR3 is TGTGCCAGCAGCTTGTCCAGGGCCTATAGCAATCAGCCCCAGCATTTT. It yields the protein CASSLSRAYSNQPQHF.

The rearrangement joins TRBV6-1 to TRBJ2-3, with 11 bases lining up with TRBD2. With 4 bases clipped from V and 6 bases from J, the junction kept 12 bases outside the gene matches. Germline V lookup: CDR1 MNHNS, CDR2 SASEGT. The CDR3 consists of 17 residues. The CDR3: CASSVSGGGFPGDTQYF. The CDR3, as DNA: TGTGCCAGCAGTGTTAGCGGGGGGGGTTTTCCTGGGGATACGCAGTATTTT.

V is TRBV2 and J is TRBJ1-1; the match to TRBD1 covers 10 bases. This CDR3 contains 14 residues. Germline V gives CDR1 SNHLY, CDR2 FYNNEI. Losses at the gene ends were 8 bases for V and 5 bases for J; bases not matched to a gene: 8. CDR3 DNA sequence: TGTGCCAGCGGGCGACAGGGGGCAAGGACTGAAGCTTTCTTT. Translated: CASGRQGARTEAFF.

The rearrangement links TRBV2 to TRBJ2-2; D is possibly TRBD2 (6 bases). Trimming shortened V by 6 bases and J by 6 bases, and 11 bases separated the two germline ends. CDR1 SNHLY and CDR2 FYNNEI come from the germline V gene. The CDR3 length is 13 residues. The CDR3 coding sequence is TGTGCCAGCAGGGGGACTGCTCCCGGGGAGCTGTTTTTT. It codes for CASRGTAPGELFF.